This T cell receptor beta chain was recorded in a study of TIL therapy for anti-PD-1-resistant metastatic lung cancer. There are 15 residues in the CDR3. With 0 bases clipped from V and 6 bases from J, the junction kept 6 bases outside the gene matches. CDR1 and CDR2 from the germline V gene are SGHRS and YFSETQ. The immunoSEQ assay was v3. Sequencing used immunoSEQ multiplex PCR; TCRdb keeps in-frame clones, though not all of them. The sample has tens of thousands of clones, more than 75% seen once. Specified time point: pre-treatment sample, taken before nivolumab and TIL therapy. The receptor was derived from a person aged 25-80 years with non-small cell lung cancer. J is TRBJ2-1 and V is TRBV5-1, with 7 bases matching TRBD1. Sequenced here: blood, sampled at baseline. CDR3 residues: CASSLEGQRSNEQFF. CDR3 bases: TGCGCCAGCAGCTTGGAGGGACAGAGGAGCAATGAGCAGTTCTTC.